The clone carrying this T cell receptor (beta chain) was counted only a few times. These data are taken from a study of blood T cell repertoires in COVID-19. The data were produced by immunoSEQ multiplex PCR, yet TCRdb's version contains in-frame clones alone and is incomplete. The sample includes approximately 220,000 clones, roughly nine tenths of them seen just once. Trimming at V came to 1 base and at J to 5 bases, leaving 3 bases not matched to a gene. The germline V gene has CDR1 SGHRS and CDR2 YFSETQ. This CDR3 contains 14 residues. The sample consisted of PBMCs or T cells enriched from blood (not recorded which). The chain joins TRBV5-1 to TRBJ1-1, with 9 nucleotides matching TRBD1. This receptor was taken from a woman in her twenties or thirties who had recovered from COVID-19. The DNA of the CDR3 is TGCGCCAGCAGCTTGTTAGGACAGGGGACTGAAGCTTTCTTT. Translating gives CASSLLGQGTEAFF.